This T cell receptor beta chain was captured in a study of blood T cell repertoires in COVID-19. The method was immunoSEQ multiplex PCR; TCRdb's version includes in-frame clones alone and lacks a portion of them. The sample lists roughly 250,000 clones, approximately 88% occurring once. Sample: PBMCs or T cells enriched from blood (not recorded which). This sequence originates from a woman aged 25 to 39 with acute COVID-19.

The CDR3 region is CASSLDRGHSGANVLTF. The CDR3 region has the DNA TGTGCCAGCAGCTTGGACAGGGGACACTCTGGGGCCAACGTCCTGACTTTC. The chain carries TRBV5-6 and TRBJ2-6; TRBD1 agrees at 7 bases. CDR3 length: 17 residues. V lost 0 bases to trimming and J lost 0 bases; unmatched junction nucleotides: 3. Germline CDR1 reads SGHDT; CDR2 reads YYEEEE.